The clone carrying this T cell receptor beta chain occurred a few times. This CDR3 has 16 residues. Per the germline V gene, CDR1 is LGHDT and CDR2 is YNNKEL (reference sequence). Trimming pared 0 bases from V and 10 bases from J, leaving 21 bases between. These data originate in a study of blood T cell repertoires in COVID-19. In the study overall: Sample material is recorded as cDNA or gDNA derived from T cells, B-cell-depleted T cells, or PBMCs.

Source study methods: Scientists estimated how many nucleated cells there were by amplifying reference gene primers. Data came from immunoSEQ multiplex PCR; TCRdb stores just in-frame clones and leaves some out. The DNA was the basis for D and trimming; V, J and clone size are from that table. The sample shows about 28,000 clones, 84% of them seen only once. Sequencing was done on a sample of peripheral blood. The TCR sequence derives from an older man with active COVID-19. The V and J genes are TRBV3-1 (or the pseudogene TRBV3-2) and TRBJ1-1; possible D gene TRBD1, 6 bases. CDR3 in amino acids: CASSQDIGTGSAGAFF. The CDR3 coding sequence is TGTGCCAGCAGCCAAGATATCGGAACAGGGTCTGCGGGAGCTTTCTTT.